This T cell receptor (beta chain) was identified during a study of OX40 agonist ivuxolimab in advanced cancers. Some clones are missing from TCRdb's copy, which holds only in-frame ones; the method was immunoSEQ multiplex PCR. This sample has tens of thousands of clones, with about three quarters found just once. CDR1 and CDR2 from the germline V gene are SGHRS and YFSETQ. This CDR3 has 15 amino acids. The V gene lost 2 bases and the J gene lost 2 bases, with 11 bases spanning the gap. The sequence was collected from an adult with an advanced solid tumor such as melanoma, head and neck, liver or kidney cancer. Sequencing used CD4+ or CD8+ T cells sorted from blood, obtained in a trial of the OX40 agonist ivuxolimab. The chain combines TRBV5-1 with TRBJ2-1; D may correspond to TRBD1 or TRBD2 (5 bases each). The CDR3 loop is CASSLVGTTYNEQFF. The CDR3 DNA sequence: TGCGCCAGCAGCTTAGTGGGGACCACCTACAATGAGCAGTTCTTC.